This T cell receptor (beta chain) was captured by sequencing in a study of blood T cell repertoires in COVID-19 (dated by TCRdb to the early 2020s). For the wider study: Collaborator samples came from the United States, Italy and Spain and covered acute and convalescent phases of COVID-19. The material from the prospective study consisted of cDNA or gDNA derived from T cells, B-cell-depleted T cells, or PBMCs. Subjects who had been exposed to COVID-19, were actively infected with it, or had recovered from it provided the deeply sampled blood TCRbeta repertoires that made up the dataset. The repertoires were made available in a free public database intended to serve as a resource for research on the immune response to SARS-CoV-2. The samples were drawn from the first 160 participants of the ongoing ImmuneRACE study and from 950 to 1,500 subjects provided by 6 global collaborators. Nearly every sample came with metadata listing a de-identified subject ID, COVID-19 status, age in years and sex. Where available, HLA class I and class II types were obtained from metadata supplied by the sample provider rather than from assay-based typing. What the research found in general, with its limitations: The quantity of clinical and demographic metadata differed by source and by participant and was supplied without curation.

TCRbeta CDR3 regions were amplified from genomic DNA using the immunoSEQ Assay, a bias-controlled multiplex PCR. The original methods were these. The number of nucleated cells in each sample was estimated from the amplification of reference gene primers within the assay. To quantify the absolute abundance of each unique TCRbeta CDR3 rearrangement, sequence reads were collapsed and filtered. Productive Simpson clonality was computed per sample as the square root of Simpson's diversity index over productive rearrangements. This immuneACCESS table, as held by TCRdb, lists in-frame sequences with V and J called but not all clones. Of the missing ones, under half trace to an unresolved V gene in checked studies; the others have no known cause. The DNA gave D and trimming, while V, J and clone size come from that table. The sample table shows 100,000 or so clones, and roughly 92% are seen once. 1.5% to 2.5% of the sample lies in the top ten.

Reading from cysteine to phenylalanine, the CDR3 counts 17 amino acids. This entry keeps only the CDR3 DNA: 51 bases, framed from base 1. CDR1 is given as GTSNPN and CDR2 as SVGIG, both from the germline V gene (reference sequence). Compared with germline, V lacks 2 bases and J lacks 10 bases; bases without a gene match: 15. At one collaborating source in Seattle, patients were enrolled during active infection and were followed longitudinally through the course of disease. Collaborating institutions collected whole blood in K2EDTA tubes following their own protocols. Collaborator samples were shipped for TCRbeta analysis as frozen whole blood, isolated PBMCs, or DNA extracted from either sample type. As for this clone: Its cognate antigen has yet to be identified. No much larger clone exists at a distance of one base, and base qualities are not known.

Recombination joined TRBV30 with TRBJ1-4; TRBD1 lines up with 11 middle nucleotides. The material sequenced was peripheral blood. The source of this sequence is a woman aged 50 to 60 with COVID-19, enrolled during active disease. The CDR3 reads CAWSPLVDRDRGVKLFF. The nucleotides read TGTGCCTGGAGTCCTTTGGTCGACCGGGACAGGGGGGTAAAACTGTTTTTT.